The clone carrying this T cell receptor (beta chain) was counted once. The source of the sample is a study of radiotherapy plus CTLA-4 blockade in lung cancer. Assay used: immunoSEQ multiplex PCR; TCRdb lists only in-frame clones, some missing. The sample lists 90,000 to 100,000 clones, about four fifths occurring once. This clonotype originated in a human donor with non-small cell lung cancer who had a partial response to radiotherapy plus ipilimumab. Some clones in this sample may be carry-over from other donors' samples. The material sequenced was peripheral blood, taken from a patient treated with radiotherapy plus ipilimumab.

Here the CDR3 DNA reads TGTGCCAGCAGTGAAACAGGGGAGAACACTGAAGCTTTCTTT. Its protein is CASSETGENTEAFF. The rearrangement uses TRBV2 and TRBJ1-1; 7 bases are a match to TRBD1. The junction had 1 base not matched to a gene; V was cut back by 2 bases and J by 1 base. Germline V CDR1 and CDR2: SNHLY, FYNNEI. The CDR3 loop spans 14 amino acids.